This T cell receptor (beta chain) was found in a study of shared clonotypes between healthy human individuals. Germline V lookup: CDR1 MNHEY, CDR2 SVGAGI. The CDR3 spans 12 residues. V was clipped by 6 bases and J by 7 bases, with 12 bases between them. Nashville, Tennessee was home to all donors, who were Caucasian adults. Each unsorted PBMC replicate got 300 ng genomic DNA, 25,000 to 30,000 genomes. Data came from immunoSEQ multiplex PCR; TCRdb stores just in-frame clones and leaves some out. The repertoire holds about 490,000 clones, with 75% to 85% as singletons. This clone was picked up a small number of times.

The sequenced material came from PBMCs. The TCR was taken from a woman aged 40 to 50 in good health. Some clones in this sample may be carry-over from other donors' samples. The rearrangement links TRBV6-5 to TRBJ1-2, with D tentatively TRBD1 (5 bases). The CDR3 loop is CASRAREGGYTF. CDR3 DNA sequence: TGTGCCAGCAGGGCCAGGGAGGGTGGCTACACCTTC.